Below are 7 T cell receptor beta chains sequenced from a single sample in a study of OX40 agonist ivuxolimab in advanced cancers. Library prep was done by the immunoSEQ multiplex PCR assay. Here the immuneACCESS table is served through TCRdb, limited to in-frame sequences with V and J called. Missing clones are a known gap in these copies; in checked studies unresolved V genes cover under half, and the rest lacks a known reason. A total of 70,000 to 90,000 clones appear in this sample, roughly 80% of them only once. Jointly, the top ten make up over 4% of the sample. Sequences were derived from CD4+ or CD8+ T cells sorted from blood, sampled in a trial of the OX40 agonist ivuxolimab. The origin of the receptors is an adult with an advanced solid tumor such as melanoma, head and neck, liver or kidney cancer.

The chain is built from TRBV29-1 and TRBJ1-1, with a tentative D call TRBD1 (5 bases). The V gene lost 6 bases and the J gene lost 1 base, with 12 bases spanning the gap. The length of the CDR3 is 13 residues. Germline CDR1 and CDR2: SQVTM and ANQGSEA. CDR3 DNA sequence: TGCAGCGTCGCTACCCAGGGGAACACTGAAGCTTTCTTT. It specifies CSVATQGNTEAFF.

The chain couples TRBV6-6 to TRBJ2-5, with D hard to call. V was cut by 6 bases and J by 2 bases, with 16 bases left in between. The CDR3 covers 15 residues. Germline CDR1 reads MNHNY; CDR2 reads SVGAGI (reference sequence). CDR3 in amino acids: CASSPWVVVQETQYF. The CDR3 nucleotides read TGTGCCAGCAGCCCCTGGGTGGTAGTACAAGAGACCCAGTACTTC.

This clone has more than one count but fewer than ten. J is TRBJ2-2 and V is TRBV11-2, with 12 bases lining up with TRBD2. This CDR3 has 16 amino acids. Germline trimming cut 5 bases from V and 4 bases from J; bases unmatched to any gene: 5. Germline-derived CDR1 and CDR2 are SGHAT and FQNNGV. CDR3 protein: CASSDTSGRFTGELFF. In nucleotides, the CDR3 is TGTGCCAGCAGCGACACTAGCGGGAGGTTCACCGGGGAGCTGTTTTTT.

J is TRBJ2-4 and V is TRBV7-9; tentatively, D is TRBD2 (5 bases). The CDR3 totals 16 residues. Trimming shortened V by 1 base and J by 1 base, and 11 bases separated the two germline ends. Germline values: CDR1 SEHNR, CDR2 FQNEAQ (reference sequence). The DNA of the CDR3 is TGTGCCAGCAGCTTAGGTGGGAGTATGGCCAAAAACATTCAGTACTTC. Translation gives CASSLGGSMAKNIQYF.

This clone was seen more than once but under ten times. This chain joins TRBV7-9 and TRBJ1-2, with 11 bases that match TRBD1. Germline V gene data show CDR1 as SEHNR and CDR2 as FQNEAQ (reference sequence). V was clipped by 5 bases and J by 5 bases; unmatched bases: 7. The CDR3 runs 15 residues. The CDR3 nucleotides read TGTGCCAGCAGCCATGGACAGGGGGCTAGGTATGGCTACACCTTC. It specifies CASSHGQGARYGYTF.

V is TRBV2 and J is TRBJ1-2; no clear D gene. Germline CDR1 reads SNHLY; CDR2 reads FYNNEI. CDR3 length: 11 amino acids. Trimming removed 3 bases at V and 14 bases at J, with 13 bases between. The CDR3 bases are TGTGCCAGCAGTGATGTTGGGTTGTGGACCTTC. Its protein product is CASSDVGLWTF.

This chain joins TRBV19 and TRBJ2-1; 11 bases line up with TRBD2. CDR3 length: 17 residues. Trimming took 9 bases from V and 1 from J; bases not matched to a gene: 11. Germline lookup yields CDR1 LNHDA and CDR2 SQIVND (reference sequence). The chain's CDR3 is CASQPSGGQLSYNEQFF. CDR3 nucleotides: TGTGCCAGCCAACCTAGCGGGGGGCAGCTTTCCTACAATGAGCAGTTCTTC.